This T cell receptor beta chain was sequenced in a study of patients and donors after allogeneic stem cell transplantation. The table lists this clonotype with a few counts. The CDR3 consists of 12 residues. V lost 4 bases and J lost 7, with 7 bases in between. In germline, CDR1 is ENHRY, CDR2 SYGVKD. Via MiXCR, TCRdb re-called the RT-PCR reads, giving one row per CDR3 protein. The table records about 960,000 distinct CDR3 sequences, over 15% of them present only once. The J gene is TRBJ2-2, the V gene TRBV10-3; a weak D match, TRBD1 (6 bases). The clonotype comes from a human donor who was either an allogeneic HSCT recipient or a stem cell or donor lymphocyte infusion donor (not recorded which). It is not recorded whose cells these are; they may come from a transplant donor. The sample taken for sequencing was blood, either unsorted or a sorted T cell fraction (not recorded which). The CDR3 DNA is TGTGCCATCAGTGGGACAGTCGGGGAGCTGTTTTTT. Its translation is CAISGTVGELFF.